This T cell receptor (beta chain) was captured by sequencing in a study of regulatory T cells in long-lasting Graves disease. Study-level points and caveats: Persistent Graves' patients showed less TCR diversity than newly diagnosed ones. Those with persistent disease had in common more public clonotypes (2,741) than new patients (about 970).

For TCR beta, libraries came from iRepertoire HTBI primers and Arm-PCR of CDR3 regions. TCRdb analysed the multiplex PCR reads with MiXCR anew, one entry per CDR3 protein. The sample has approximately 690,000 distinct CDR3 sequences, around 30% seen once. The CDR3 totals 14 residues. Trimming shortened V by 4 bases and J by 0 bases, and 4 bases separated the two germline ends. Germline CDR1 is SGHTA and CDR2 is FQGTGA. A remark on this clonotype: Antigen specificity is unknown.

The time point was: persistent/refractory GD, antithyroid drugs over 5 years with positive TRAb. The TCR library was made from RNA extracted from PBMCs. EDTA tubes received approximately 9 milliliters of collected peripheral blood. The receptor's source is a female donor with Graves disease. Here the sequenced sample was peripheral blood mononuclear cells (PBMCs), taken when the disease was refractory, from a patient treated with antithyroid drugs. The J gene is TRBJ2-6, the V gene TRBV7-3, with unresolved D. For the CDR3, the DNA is TGTGCCAGCAGCTCCACCTCTGGGGCCAACGTCCTGACTTTC. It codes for CASSSTSGANVLTF.